Sequencing of this T cell receptor (beta chain) was carried out in a study of T cells in Graves' hyperthyroidism and ophthalmopathy. The germline V gene has CDR1 SQVTM and CDR2 ANQGSEA. The CDR3 spans 17 residues. The germline V and J ends were trimmed by 1 base and 0 bases, with 17 bases remaining between them. This clonotype was recorded at least ten times. The investigators amplified TCR beta CDR3 regions from RNA transcripts. A set of HTBI primers served as the primers for a first-round RT-PCR of the TCR CDR3. From the multiplex PCR reads, TCRdb called clonotypes with MiXCR, one entry per CDR3 protein. The sample yields about 510,000 distinct CDR3 sequences, 11% to 15% seen once.

The specimen was blood. The sequence was obtained from a woman in her 40s with Graves' hyperthyroidism. The V gene is TRBV29-1, the J gene TRBJ2-3; a weak D match, TRBD1 (6 bases). CDR3 protein: CSVEVSGRDISTDTQYF. The CDR3 DNA reads TGCAGCGTTGAAGTCAGTGGCCGGGACATTAGCACAGATACGCAGTATTTT.